This note documents a single T cell receptor beta chain sequence. In its sample, this clonotype was seen many times. It has no known antigen specificity. No base qualities exist here, and no much larger clone lies one base off it. The CDR3 holds 13 amino acids from the cysteine to the phenylalanine. The kept DNA is CDR3 alone, 39 bases in frame from the first base. The V and J ends are trimmed by 6 bases and 2 bases, leaving 14 bases between them. The germline V gene (reference sequence) gives CDR1 as DFQATT and CDR2 as SNEGSKA. The data originate from a study of regulatory T cells in long-lasting Graves disease (dated by TCRdb to 2020 to 2023). Study-wide context: Persistent Graves' disease was defined as persistently positive TSH receptor autoantibodies together with antithyroid drug treatment for over 5 years. Patients with persistent Graves' disease were compared with patients with newly diagnosed Graves' disease using TCR sequencing and RNA sequencing of peripheral blood. Antithyroid drugs had been taken for ten to twelve years on average by persistent Graves' disease patients in the clinical cohort. The study was registered as a clinical trial and conducted in China. TCR sequencing covered about 13 persistent and roughly 20 newly diagnosed Graves' disease patients, some 33 samples in total.

Broad study findings and their caveats: More public clonotypes were shared among persistent patients (2,741) than among newly diagnosed patients (over 900). Preferential use of TRBV28, TRBJ1-2 and TRBJ2-5 was observed in persistent disease, whereas TRBV20-1 and TRBJ2-1 were favored in newly diagnosed disease. Sequencing and analysis were restricted to the TCR beta chain. Only peripheral blood was studied, because thyroid tissue, the primary lesion, was inaccessible. Compared with newly diagnosed patients, patients with persistent Graves' disease had lower TCR Shannon entropy and fewer highly expanded clones, which suggests clonal expansion. The authors acknowledged the small sample size as a limitation that may reduce accuracy.

The sample's time point label, in plain terms: persistent/refractory GD, antithyroid drugs over 5 years with positive TRAb. RNA was extracted from PBMCs in TRIzol for both TCR sequencing and RNA sequencing. The diagnosis of Graves' disease followed American Thyroid Association guidelines. Recruitment of patients was carried out at an endocrinology department in Xi'an, China. Each patient gave roughly 8.4 milliliters of peripheral blood, collected in an EDTA anticoagulant tube. Ficoll Paque Plus density gradient separation was used to isolate PBMCs, and no further T cell sorting was done. RNA quality was checked with an Agilent 2100 Bioanalyzer and agarose gel, and concentration with a NanoDrop 2000. Libraries were constructed by multiplex PCR. The run used an Illumina HiSeq 4000. CDR3 regions were amplified by Arm-PCR with iRepertoire HTBI primers to construct TCR beta libraries. Gel purification was performed on PCR products prior to sequencing. In the source study's methods: Gene usage analysis of CDR3 amino acid clonotypes used the 60 to 80 TRBV and 14 to 15 TRBJ segments found across samples. COPE and FqMerger were used to merge the filtered high-quality paired reads into contigs. BLAST was used to align contigs to IMGT TRBV, TRBD and TRBJ reference genes, and CDR3 was defined according to IMGT. Any clonotype with a frequency above 0.1% was counted as a highly expanded clone. Shannon entropy was used to measure repertoire diversity, and the Gini coefficient was used to measure V-J evenness. A clonotype was considered public if more than one individual shared it. Using fastp at Q25 and MiXCR, TCRdb reprocessed the public reads and kept productive beta chains. Each CDR3 protein appears once, grouped with its most common genes and DNA. In this record, the V and J calls reflect TCRdb's handling and not the investigators' own analysis. Across this sample there are approximately 400,000 distinct CDR3 sequences, with less than 25% seen only once. Roughly 20% of the sample is in the top ten clones.

This TCR was sampled from a female donor with Graves disease. The sequencing here drew on peripheral blood mononuclear cells (PBMCs), taken when the disease was refractory, from a patient treated with antithyroid drugs. The chain employs TRBV20-1 and TRBJ2-7; a weak D assignment points to TRBD2 (5 bases agree). The nucleotide sequence reads TGCAGTGCAGCCCGCCCGGAGGCCTACGAGCAGTACTTC. It is translated as CSAARPEAYEQYF.